This T cell receptor (beta chain) comes out of a study of OX40 agonist ivuxolimab in advanced cancers. About the study: Ivuxolimab, which patients received intravenously every 2 weeks, was dosed at 0.01 to 10 mg/kg. Study-wide results and limits: CD4+ and CD8+ blood T cells expanded clonally by week 6 at 0.1 to 3.0 mg/kg.

As for this clone: Its antigen is as yet unknown.

V shed 4 bases and J shed 1 base, with 11 bases lying between them. Germline V lookup: CDR1 SQVTM, CDR2 ANQGSEA. The CDR3 spans 13 residues. The data were produced by immunoSEQ multiplex PCR, yet TCRdb's version contains in-frame clones alone and is incomplete. The table lists some 11,000 clones, around 87% of them singletons. The sequences come from CD4+ or CD8+ T cells sorted from blood, collected in a trial of the OX40 agonist ivuxolimab. This chain connects TRBV29-1 to TRBJ2-7; D not resolved. The TCR originated in an adult with an advanced solid tumor such as melanoma, head and neck, liver or kidney cancer. The chain's CDR3 is CSVGVGSSYEQYF. CDR3 coding DNA: TGCAGCGTTGGAGTTGGCTCTTCCTACGAGCAGTACTTC.